This TCR beta chain was sequenced in a study of cytomegalovirus exposure and HLA in healthy donors. The overall study: The same platform as the roughly 670 first-cohort repertoires was used for the 110 or so validation repertoires, a later analysis reported. Study-wide results and caveats: The study labeled fewer than 200 TCR beta chains cytomegalovirus-associated. Both high specificity and high sensitivity reportedly marked the classifier's diagnosis of cytomegalovirus status. In vitro work confirmed that a few CMV-associated chains recognize CMV antigens.

This CDR3 region has 13 residues. In germline, CDR1 is MNHEY, CDR2 SMNVEV (reference sequence). The germline V and J ends were trimmed by 7 bases and 1 base, with 10 bases remaining between them. This clone was counted only a few times. Its antigen is unknown. Assay used: immunoSEQ multiplex PCR; TCRdb lists only in-frame clones, some missing. The data contain about 120,000 clones, 86% of them seen just once; the ten biggest clones take up around 5%. Specimen: PBMCs. The receptor comes from a man younger than 35 in good health and CMV-seronegative. The chain is built from TRBV27 and TRBJ1-1; maybe TRBD1 (5 bases). CDR3 region: CASTATANTEAFF. CDR3 DNA: TGTGCCAGCACCGCGACAGCGAACACTGAAGCTTTCTTT.